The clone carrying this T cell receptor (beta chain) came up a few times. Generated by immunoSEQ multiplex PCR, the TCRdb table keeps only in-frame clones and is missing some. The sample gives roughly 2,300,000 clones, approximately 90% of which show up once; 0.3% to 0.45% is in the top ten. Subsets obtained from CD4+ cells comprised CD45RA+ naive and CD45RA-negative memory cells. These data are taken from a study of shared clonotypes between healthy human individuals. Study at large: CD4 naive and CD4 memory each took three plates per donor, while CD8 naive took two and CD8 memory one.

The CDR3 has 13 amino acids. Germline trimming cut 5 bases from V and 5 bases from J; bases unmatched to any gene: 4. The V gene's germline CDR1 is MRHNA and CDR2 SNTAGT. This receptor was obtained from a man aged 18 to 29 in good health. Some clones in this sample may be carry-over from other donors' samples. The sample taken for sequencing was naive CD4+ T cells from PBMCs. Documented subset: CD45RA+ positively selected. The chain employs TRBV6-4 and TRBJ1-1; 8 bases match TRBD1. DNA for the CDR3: TGTGCCAGCAGTTCTCAGGGGGCTACTGAAGCTTTCTTT. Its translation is CASSSQGATEAFF.